This T cell receptor beta chain was obtained from a study of cytomegalovirus exposure and HLA in healthy donors. Overall study findings and caveats: A subsequent analysis found that TCR clusters from the first cohort also tended to co-occur in the 90 to 150 validation repertoires, with roughly 95% of cluster scores above 0. Most sequenced TCRs were rare (though some public TCRs occurred in many donors).

The V segment lost 3 bases and the J segment 3 bases; nucleotides outside the gene matches: 8. The CDR3 is 16 amino acids. Looked up from germline, CDR1 is SEHNR and CDR2 is FQNEAQ (reference sequence). Separate from the approximately 650-subject first cohort, the approximately 130-subject validation cohort was the one that the donors belonged to. Comment on this clone: What it binds is not known.

Here immunoSEQ multiplex PCR was the method, and the copy in TCRdb shows in-frame clones only, minus some. The sample records hundreds of thousands of clones, about nine tenths being singletons. Sequencing was carried out using PBMCs. The sequence derives from a woman between 18 and 30 years old in good health and CMV-seronegative. This chain uses TRBV7-9 with TRBJ1-2; 9 bases are shared with TRBD1. The CDR3 sequence: CASSFSGTGIDYGYTF. The CDR3 region has the DNA TGTGCCAGCAGCTTTTCAGGGACAGGGATTGACTATGGCTACACCTTC.